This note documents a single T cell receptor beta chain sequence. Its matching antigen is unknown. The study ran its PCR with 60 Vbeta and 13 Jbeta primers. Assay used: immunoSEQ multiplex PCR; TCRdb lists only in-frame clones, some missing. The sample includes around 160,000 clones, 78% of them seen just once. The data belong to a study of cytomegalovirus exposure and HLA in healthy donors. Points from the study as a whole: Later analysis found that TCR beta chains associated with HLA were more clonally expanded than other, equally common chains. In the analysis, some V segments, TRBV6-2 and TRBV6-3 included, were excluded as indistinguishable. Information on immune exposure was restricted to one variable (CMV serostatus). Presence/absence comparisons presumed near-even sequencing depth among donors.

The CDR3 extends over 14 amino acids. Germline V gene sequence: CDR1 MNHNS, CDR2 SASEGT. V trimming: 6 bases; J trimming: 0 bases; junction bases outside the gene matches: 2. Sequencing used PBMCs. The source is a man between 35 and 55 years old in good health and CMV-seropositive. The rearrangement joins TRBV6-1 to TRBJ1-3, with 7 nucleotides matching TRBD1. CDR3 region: CASRTGSSGNTIYF. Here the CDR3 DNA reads TGTGCCAGCAGGACAGGGAGCTCTGGAAACACCATATATTTT.